This TCR beta chain was identified during a study of CD8+ T cells in alopecia areata. About the research overall: A 6-month period off drug followed tofacitinib, which lasted 6 to 18 months.

Sorted populations comprised CD4+ and CD8+ T cells obtained from PBMCs. Germline V gene data show CDR1 as SNHLY and CDR2 as FYNNEI. The CDR3 is 11 amino acids. Trimming cost V 6 bases and J 8 bases, with 10 bases left between them. After isolation, RNA underwent reverse transcription to generate cDNA as the sequencing template. Libraries were prepared by immunoSEQ multiplex PCR; TCRdb keeps only in-frame clonotypes and omits some of them. The repertoire holds over 85,000 clones, with roughly 47% as singletons. The clonotype was recovered from a human donor with alopecia areata. The chain links TRBV2 to TRBJ1-1; a possible D gene is TRBD1 (6 bases). The sequencing input was CD4+ T cells sorted from blood. CDR3 in DNA: TGTGCCAGCAGCAGGGGAATAGAAGCTTTCTTT. Translation gives CASSRGIEAFF.